This T cell receptor (beta chain) is from a study of T cell responses to AZD1222 COVID-19 vaccine. General study findings and limits: Reports indicate that nearly half of spike-specific TCRs are directed at unmutated variant regions.

About this clone itself: Its antigen is unidentified.

V gave up 1 base and J gave up 6 bases; unmatched junction bases: 8. The CDR3 contains 15 residues. The germline V gene encodes CDR1 LNHDA and CDR2 SQIVND (reference sequence). Clones were read by immunoSEQ multiplex PCR, and TCRdb kept only the in-frame ones, dropping some. The data hold 150,000 to 180,000 clones, with 80% to 90% observed a single time. This sequence originates from an adult in good health. This specimen consisted of peripheral blood, obtained on day 0 of MenACWY control vaccination. The chain carries TRBV19 and TRBJ1-1; 7 nucleotides agree with TRBD1. CDR3 nucleotides: TGTGCCAGTAGTATAGGCACAGGGGTGAAGGCTGAAGCTTTCTTT. Protein: CASSIGTGVKAEAFF.